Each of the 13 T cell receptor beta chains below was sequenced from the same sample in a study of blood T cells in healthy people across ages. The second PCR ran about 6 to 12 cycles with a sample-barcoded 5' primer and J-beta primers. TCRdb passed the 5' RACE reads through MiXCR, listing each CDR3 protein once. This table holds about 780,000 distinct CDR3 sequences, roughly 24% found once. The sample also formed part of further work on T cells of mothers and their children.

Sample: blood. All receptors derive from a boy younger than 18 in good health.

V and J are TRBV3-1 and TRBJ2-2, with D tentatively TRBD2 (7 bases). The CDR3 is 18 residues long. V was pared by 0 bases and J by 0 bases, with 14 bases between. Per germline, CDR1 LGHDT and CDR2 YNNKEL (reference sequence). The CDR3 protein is CASSQDFGGLANTGELFF. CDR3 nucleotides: TGTGCCAGCAGCCAAGATTTCGGGGGGCTAGCGAACACCGGGGAGCTGTTTTTT.

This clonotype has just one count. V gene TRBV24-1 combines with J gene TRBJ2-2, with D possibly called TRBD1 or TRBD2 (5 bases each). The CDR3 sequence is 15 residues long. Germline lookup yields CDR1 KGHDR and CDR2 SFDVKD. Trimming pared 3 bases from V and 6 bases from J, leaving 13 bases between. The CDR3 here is CATSDPKGRAGELFF. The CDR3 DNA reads TGTGCCACCAGTGATCCGAAGGGGCGGGCCGGGGAGCTGTTTTTT.

The CDR3 DNA sequence: TGTGCCAGCAGTGACTCCGGGACCGCGGGGACTGAAGCTTTCTTT. This translates into CASSDSGTAGTEAFF. The J gene is TRBJ1-1, the V gene TRBV6-4, with a weak D call TRBD1 (5 bases). This CDR3 is built from 15 residues. Trimming took 0 bases from V and 5 from J, leaving 13 bases between them. Per the germline V gene, CDR1 is MRHNA and CDR2 is SNTAGT.

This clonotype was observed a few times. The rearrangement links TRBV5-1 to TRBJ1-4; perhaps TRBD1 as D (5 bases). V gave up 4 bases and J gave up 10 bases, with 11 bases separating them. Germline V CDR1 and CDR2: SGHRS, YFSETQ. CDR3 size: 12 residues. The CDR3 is CASSPDSGKLFF. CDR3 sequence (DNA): TGCGCCAGCAGCCCAGACAGCGGAAAACTGTTTTTT.

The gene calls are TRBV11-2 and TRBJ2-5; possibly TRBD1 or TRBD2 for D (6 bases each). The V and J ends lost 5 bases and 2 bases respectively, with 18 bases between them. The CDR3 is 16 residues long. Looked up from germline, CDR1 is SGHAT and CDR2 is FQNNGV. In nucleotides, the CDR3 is TGTGCCAGCAGCCCGACCTGGGGGGCAGGGCAAGAGACCCAGTACTTC. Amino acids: CASSPTWGAGQETQYF.

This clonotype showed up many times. CDR3 amino acids: CSVDRFFTGQGGETQYF. The CDR3 DNA sequence: TGCAGCGTTGACCGGTTTTTTACTGGACAGGGGGGAGAGACCCAGTACTTC. The chain employs TRBV29-1 and TRBJ2-5, with TRBD1 matching over 10 bases. The germline V gene has CDR1 SQVTM and CDR2 ANQGSEA. The CDR3 totals 17 residues. The ends lost 3 bases at V and 4 bases at J; junction bases unmatched: 14.

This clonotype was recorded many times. The CDR3 loop is CASSLEDQPQHF. DNA of the CDR3: TGTGCCAGCAGTTTGGAGGACCAGCCCCAGCATTTT. This chain joins TRBV12-3 or TRBV12-4 and TRBJ1-5, with no clear D. The CDR3 covers 12 residues. V gave up 3 bases and J gave up 7 bases, with 7 bases separating them.

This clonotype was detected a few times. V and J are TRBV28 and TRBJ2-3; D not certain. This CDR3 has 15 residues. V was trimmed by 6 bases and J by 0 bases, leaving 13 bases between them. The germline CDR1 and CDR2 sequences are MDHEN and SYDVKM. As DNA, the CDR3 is TGTGCCAGCAGCATCTACGAGACTAGCACAGATACGCAGTATTTT. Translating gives CASSIYETSTDTQYF.

CDR3: CASSPGTGYNSPLHF. The CDR3 nucleotides are TGTGCCAGCAGTCCAGGGACAGGGTATAATTCACCCCTCCACTTT. This sequence joins TRBV9 and TRBJ1-6; 9 positions agree with TRBD1. Germline V CDR1 and CDR2: SGDLS, YYNGEE. The CDR3 sequence is 15 residues long. Germline trimming cut 5 bases from V and 4 bases from J; bases unmatched to any gene: 4.

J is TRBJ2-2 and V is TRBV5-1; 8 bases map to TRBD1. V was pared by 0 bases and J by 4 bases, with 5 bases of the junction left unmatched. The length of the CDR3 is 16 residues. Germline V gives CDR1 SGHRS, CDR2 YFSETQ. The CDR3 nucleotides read TGCGCCAGCAGCTTGGGCAGGGGGCGTTTCACCGGGGAGCTGTTTTTT. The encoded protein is CASSLGRGRFTGELFF.

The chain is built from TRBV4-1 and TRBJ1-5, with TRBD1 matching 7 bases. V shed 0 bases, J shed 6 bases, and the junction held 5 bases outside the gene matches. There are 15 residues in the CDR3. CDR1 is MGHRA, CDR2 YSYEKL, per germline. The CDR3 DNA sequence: TGCGCCAGCAGCCAAGAAGGGGGCCGGGGTCAGCCCCAGCATTTT. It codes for CASSQEGGRGQPQHF.

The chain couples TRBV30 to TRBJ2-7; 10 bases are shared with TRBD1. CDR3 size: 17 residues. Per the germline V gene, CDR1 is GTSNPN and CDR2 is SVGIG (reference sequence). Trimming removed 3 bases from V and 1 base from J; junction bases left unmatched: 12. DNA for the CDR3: TGTGCCTGGAGGCTACCTGGACAGGGGGGCCGTTCCTACGAGCAGTACTTC. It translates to CAWRLPGQGGRSYEQYF.

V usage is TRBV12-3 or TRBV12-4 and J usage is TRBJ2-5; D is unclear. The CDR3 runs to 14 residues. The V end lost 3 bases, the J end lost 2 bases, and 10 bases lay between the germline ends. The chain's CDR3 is CASSFFTQQETQYF. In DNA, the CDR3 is TGTGCCAGCAGTTTCTTCACACAACAAGAGACCCAGTACTTC.